What follows describes a single T cell receptor (beta chain). This sample is drawn from a study of TIL therapy for anti-PD-1-resistant metastatic lung cancer. At the level of the study: A few tumors were EGFR-mutant and two were ALK-rearranged.

Time point specified: pre-treatment sample, taken before nivolumab and TIL therapy. The tumor samples were excised metastases, mostly pleural nodules or supraclavicular lymph nodes. Sequencing used immunoSEQ v3. Each library reached some 2.1 million read pairs, or about 5-6 million at deep level. Only in-frame clones appear in the TCRdb table, and some are missing; sequencing was by immunoSEQ multiplex PCR. The table shows about 50,000 clones, with about three quarters occurring only once. Trimming stripped 4 bases from V and 3 bases from J, with 12 bases between. Germline V gene data show CDR1 as LNHDA and CDR2 as SQIVND (reference sequence). CDR3 length: 14 amino acids.

The material was tumor tissue, obtained at baseline. The genes are TRBV19 and TRBJ1-2; D is unresolved. This receptor was identified in a person between 25 and 79 years old with non-small cell lung cancer. The CDR3: CASSTSITDYGYTF. The CDR3 nucleotides are TGTGCCAGTAGTACTTCGATTACCGACTATGGCTACACCTTC.